The text below deals with one T cell receptor (beta chain). Its antigen remains unknown. Additional DNA sequences in this sample encode the identical CDR3. This sample is part of a study of a mutant IDH1 vaccine in newly diagnosed glioma. Study-wide background: Vaccination started 4-6 weeks after radiotherapy alone, or with temozolomide cycles. Treated individuals were about 60% male and roughly 38% female, averaging about 37 years of age. Visit V13 took place at week 47, and visit V12 happened at week 35.

Sample time point: week 35, safety follow-up. Each vaccine dose was 300 ug of mutant IDH1 20-mer peptide, with topical imiquimod. At weeks 1, 3, 5, 7, 11, 15, 19 and 23, patients received a vaccination, eight in all. TCRdb's copy holds only in-frame clones and misses some; the assay was immunoSEQ multiplex PCR. The table has tens of thousands of clones, 65% to 75% seen once; the top ten hold approximately 4.8%. With V trimmed by 4 bases and J by 4 bases, 0 bases remained unmatched. Looked up from germline, CDR1 is SQVTM and CDR2 is ANQGSEA. The CDR3 is made up of 12 amino acids. This sample comprised PBMCs, obtained from a glioma patient whose treatment included an IDH1 peptide vaccine. This TCR derives from a man in his fifties with glioma. The rearrangement links TRBV29-1 to TRBJ2-2, with 7 bases fitting TRBD2. Written as DNA, the CDR3 is TGCAGCGTTGGGGGGGGCACCGGGGAGCTGTTTTTT. It yields the protein CSVGGGTGELFF.